The 14 T cell receptor beta chains presented below share a single source sample, sequenced in a study of cytomegalovirus exposure and HLA in healthy donors. PCR employed 60 Vbeta and 13 Jbeta primers. Sequencing was performed with immunoSEQ multiplex PCR; in TCRdb, only in-frame clones are kept and a portion is missing. Here the sample spans over 150,000 clones, around four fifths being singletons. Material: PBMCs. All receptors derive from a woman aged 50 to 60 in good health and CMV-seronegative.

The rearrangement links TRBV5-1 to TRBJ1-4; 9 bases match TRBD1. Per the germline V gene, CDR1 is SGHRS and CDR2 is YFSETQ. Trimming took 0 bases from V and 10 from J; bases not matched to a gene: 7. The CDR3 extends over 15 amino acids. The CDR3 bases are TGCGCCAGCAGCTTGGTTGGGACAGGGAGAGGAAAACTGTTTTTT. Translating it yields CASSLVGTGRGKLFF. The whole variable domain, filled in from reference TRBV5-1 and TRBJ1-4, reads KAGVTQTPRYLIKTRGQQVTLSCSPISGHRSVSWYQQTPGQGLQFLFEYFSETQRNKGNFPGRFSGRQFSNSRSEMNVSTLELGDSALYLCASSLVGTGRGKLFFGSGTQLSVL.

The chain uses TRBV28 and TRBJ1-2; D perhaps matches TRBD1 (5 bases). The length of the CDR3 is 15 residues. CDR1 is MDHEN and CDR2 is SYDVKM in the germline V gene. Trimming took 1 base from V and 1 from J, leaving 10 bases between them. The CDR3 here is CASSLLSGINYGYTF. CDR3 in DNA: TGTGCCAGCAGTTTATTATCAGGGATTAACTATGGCTACACCTTC.

The gene calls are TRBV14 and TRBJ1-5, with 9 bases aligning to TRBD1. There are 19 residues in the CDR3. Trimming at V came to 0 bases and at J to 1 base, leaving 10 bases not matched to a gene. The germline V gene has CDR1 SGHDN and CDR2 FVKESK. The CDR3 region has the DNA TGTGCCAGCAGCCAAGATTTCCGGGACAGGGTGGGGAGCAATCAGCCCCAGCATTTT. As protein: CASSQDFRDRVGSNQPQHF.

Note on this clone: A read error may produce the germline difference seen at one junction end. V and J are TRBV7-3 and TRBJ2-1; weak D call: TRBD2 (5 bases). The germline V gene has CDR1 SGHTA and CDR2 FQGTGA. The CDR3 is made up of 12 amino acids. The CDR3 is CSSSFSASEQFF. The CDR3 bases are TGTTCCAGCAGCTTTAGCGCCTCTGAGCAGTTCTTC.

The chain links TRBV4-2 to TRBJ2-2; 9 bases match TRBD2. V shed 0 bases and J 6 bases; nucleotides not matched to a gene: 5. The CDR3 is made up of 16 amino acids. Germline values: CDR1 LGHNA, CDR2 YNFKEQ. CDR3 residues: CASSQEAGGRAGELFF. CDR3 sequence (DNA): TGTGCCAGCAGCCAAGAGGCGGGGGGGAGGGCCGGGGAGCTGTTTTTT.

The genes are TRBV4-2 and TRBJ1-6, with D maybe TRBD1 (6 bases). CDR1 and CDR2 from the germline V gene are LGHNA and YNFKEQ. The CDR3 has 14 amino acids. Between the trimmed V and J ends, which lost 4 bases and 15 bases, there was a span of 19 bases. CDR3 protein: CASSPRPAGDNLHF. DNA of the CDR3: TGTGCCAGCAGCCCGCGACCAGCCGGGGACAACCTCCACTTT.

This clone has a handful of counts. The genes are TRBV4-2 and TRBJ2-3; no definite D call. Germline V gene data show CDR1 as LGHNA and CDR2 as YNFKEQ. The CDR3 runs to 15 residues. V was cut by 1 base and J by 1 base, with 9 bases left in between. This chain's CDR3 is CASSQALAGTDTQYF. DNA for the CDR3: TGTGCCAGCAGCCAAGCTTTGGCGGGCACAGATACGCAGTATTTT.

The chain uses TRBV19 and TRBJ2-3; TRBD2 aligns across 14 bases. CDR1 and CDR2 from the germline V gene are LNHDA and SQIVND (reference sequence). The CDR3 is made up of 15 amino acids. Trimming took 4 bases from V and 5 from J; bases not matched to a gene: 2. CDR3 sequence reads: CASSNGLAGGDTQYF. The CDR3 bases are TGTGCCAGTAGTAATGGACTAGCGGGGGGAGATACGCAGTATTTT.

The chain recombines TRBV4-3 with TRBJ2-7; 10 positions match TRBD1. Germline assignment: CDR1 LGHNA and CDR2 YSLEER. This CDR3 is built from 16 residues. J was trimmed by 6 bases and V by 0 bases; bases with no gene match: 8. The CDR3 DNA sequence: TGCGCCAGCAGCCAAGATGGGGGGACAGGGGTTGGCGAGCAGTACTTC. Its translation is CASSQDGGTGVGEQYF.

V is TRBV25-1 and J is TRBJ1-6, with 7 bases lining up with TRBD1. The germline CDR1 and CDR2 sequences are MGHDK and SYGVNS. The CDR3 runs 15 residues. V shed 1 base, J shed 10 bases, and the junction held 7 bases outside the gene matches. CDR3 loop: CASSEFIGTDSPLHF. Here the CDR3 DNA reads TGTGCCAGCAGTGAATTTATTGGGACAGACTCACCCCTCCACTTT. Filled out from reference TRBV25-1 and TRBJ1-6, the complete variable domain reads EADIYQTPRYLVIGTGKKITLECSQTMGHDKMYWYQQDPGMELHLIHYSYGVNSTEKGDLSSESTVSRIRTEHFPLTLESARPSHTSQYLCASSEFIGTDSPLHFGNGTRLTVT.

In this sample, this clone turned up once. The sample has other DNA sequences that encode this CDR3 too. The V call is TRBV5-1, the J call TRBJ2-1; no firm D call. The CDR3 is made up of 15 amino acids. The V end was cut by 0 bases, the J end by 0 bases, with 7 bases between. Germline CDR1 and CDR2: SGHRS and YFSETQ. The CDR3 DNA sequence: TGCGCCAGCAGCTTGGTTAGCAGCTCCTACAATGAGCAGTTCTTC. As protein: CASSLVSSSYNEQFF.

This chain links TRBV7-9 with TRBJ2-3; 9 bases are shared with TRBD1. Germline V lookup: CDR1 SEHNR, CDR2 FQNEAQ (reference sequence). V was clipped by 0 bases and J by 2 bases; unmatched bases: 12. There are 19 residues in the CDR3. The CDR3 loop reads CASSLAWDREGPATDTQYF. CDR3 bases: TGTGCCAGCAGCTTAGCATGGGACAGGGAGGGGCCGGCCACAGATACGCAGTATTTT.

This chain joins TRBV4-1 and TRBJ2-2, with TRBD2 identical over 7 bases. This CDR3 is built from 13 residues. Germline V CDR1 and CDR2: MGHRA, YSYEKL. With 3 bases clipped from V and 9 bases from J, the junction kept 4 bases outside the gene matches. The CDR3 region has the DNA TGCGCCAGCAGCCATCGGGAGGACCGGGAGCTGTTTTTT. Its protein product is CASSHREDRELFF.

The chain is built from TRBV5-1 and TRBJ2-1; 7 bases match TRBD1. Germline values: CDR1 SGHRS, CDR2 YFSETQ. The CDR3 has 14 amino acids. V shed 0 bases, J shed 7 bases, and the junction held 4 bases outside the gene matches. The CDR3 is CASSLGQGVNEQFF. The CDR3 DNA sequence: TGCGCCAGCAGCTTGGGACAGGGAGTTAATGAGCAGTTCTTC.